This T cell receptor (beta chain) was recovered during a study of patients and donors after allogeneic stem cell transplantation. This clonotype has a handful of counts. TCRdb independently ran MiXCR on the RT-PCR reads; one entry per CDR3 protein. The repertoire includes some 880,000 distinct CDR3 sequences, 18% of them detected once, and around 5.5% sits in the top ten. Germline values: CDR1 SQVTM, CDR2 ANQGSEA. V gave up 1 base and J gave up 7 bases; unmatched junction bases: 0. The CDR3 covers 13 residues. J is TRBJ1-4 and V is TRBV29-1, with 10 positions matching TRBD1. This sequence originates from a human donor who was either an allogeneic HSCT recipient or a stem cell or donor lymphocyte infusion donor (not recorded which). It is not recorded whose cells these are; they may come from a transplant donor. Material: blood, either unsorted or a sorted T cell fraction (not recorded which). In DNA form, the CDR3 reads TGCAGCGTTGAAGGACAGGGGGCTGAAAAACTGTTTTTT. It specifies CSVEGQGAEKLFF.